This entry features one T cell receptor beta chain sequence. This specimen belongs to a study of blood T cell repertoires in COVID-19. Study details: The origin of the acute and convalescent COVID-19 samples was the United States, Italy and Spain.

Profiling relied on immunoSEQ multiplex PCR, and the TCRdb table lists in-frame clones only, not all of them. This table holds around 160,000 clones, about nine tenths found once. This TCR was sampled from a human donor in a cohort sampled during active COVID-19. Sequencing was performed on peripheral blood.

CDR3 nucleotides: TGTGCCAGCAGCCCCGGACTAGCGGCCTACAATGAGCAGTTCTTC. This translates into CASSPGLAAYNEQFF. This rearrangement joins TRBV7-9 to TRBJ2-1; 10 nucleotides line up with TRBD2. Trimming at V came to 5 bases and at J to 2 bases, leaving 3 bases not matched to a gene. The CDR3 is 15 amino acids. Germline assignment: CDR1 SEHNR and CDR2 FQNEAQ (reference sequence).